Included here is one T cell receptor beta chain sequence, with context. The method was immunoSEQ multiplex PCR; TCRdb's version includes in-frame clones alone and lacks a portion of them. The sample shows about 870,000 clones, about 91% of them seen only once. CDR3 length: 13 amino acids. V was clipped by 1 base and J by 6 bases, with 9 bases between them. CDR1 and CDR2 (germline): MNHEY, SVGAGI. Naive-designated CD8 cells lacked CD45RO, were positively enriched for CCR7, and omitted terminally differentiated effector memory CD45RA+ cells. The sample comes from a study of shared clonotypes between healthy human individuals.

The sample consisted of naive CD8+ T cells sorted from blood. The TCR was taken from a man aged 30 to 45 in good health. This rearrangement joins TRBV6-5 to TRBJ1-1, with D perhaps matching TRBD1 (5 bases). The chain's CDR3 is CASSYFGGSEAFF. The CDR3 DNA reads as TGTGCCAGCAGTTACTTTGGGGGGTCTGAAGCTTTCTTT.